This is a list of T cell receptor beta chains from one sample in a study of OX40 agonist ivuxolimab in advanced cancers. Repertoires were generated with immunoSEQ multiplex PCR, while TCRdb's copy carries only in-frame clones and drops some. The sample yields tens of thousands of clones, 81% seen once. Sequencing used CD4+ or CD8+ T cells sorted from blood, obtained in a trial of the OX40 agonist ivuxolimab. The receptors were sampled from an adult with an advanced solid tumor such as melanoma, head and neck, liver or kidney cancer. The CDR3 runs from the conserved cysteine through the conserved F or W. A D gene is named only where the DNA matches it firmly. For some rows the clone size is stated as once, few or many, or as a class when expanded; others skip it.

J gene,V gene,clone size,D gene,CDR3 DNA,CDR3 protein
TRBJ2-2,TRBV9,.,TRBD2,TGTGCCAGCAGCATTAGATCGCGGGAGACCGGGGAGCTGTTTTTT,CASSIRSRETGELFF
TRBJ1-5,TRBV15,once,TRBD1,TGTGCCACCAGCGTACAGGGGGGTCCCCAGCATTTT,CATSVQGGPQHF
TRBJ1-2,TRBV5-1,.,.,TGCGCCAGCAGCTCGGCTGATGCTAACTATGGCTACACCTTC,CASSSADANYGYTF
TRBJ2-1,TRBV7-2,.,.,TGTGCCAGCAGCAACTCTATGCGACTCGCGGGGGAGCAGTTCTTC,CASSNSMRLAGEQFF
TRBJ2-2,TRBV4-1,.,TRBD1,TGCGCCAGCAGCCAGGGGACAGGTGGGAACACCGGGGAGCTGTTTTTT,CASSQGTGGNTGELFF
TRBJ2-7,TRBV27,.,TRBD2,TGTGCCAGCAGTCCGGGGACTAGCGGGAGGAGCGAGCAGTACTTC,CASSPGTSGRSEQYF
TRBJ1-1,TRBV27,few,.,TGTGCCATCAAACAGGCCGTGAACACTGAAGCTTTCTTT,CAIKQAVNTEAFF
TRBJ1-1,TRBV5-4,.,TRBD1,TGTGCCAGCAGCCCTCCGGGACAGGGAGAGTTTAGCACTGAAGCTTTCTTT,CASSPPGQGEFSTEAFF
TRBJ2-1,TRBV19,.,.,TGTGCCAGTAGTATAGGGACGAGCTCCTACAATGAGCAGTTCTTC,CASSIGTSSYNEQFF
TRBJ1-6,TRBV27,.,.,TGTGCCAGCAGTTTCCAAGTACCGGGAAAAGAGTCACCCCTCCACTTT,CASSFQVPGKESPLHF
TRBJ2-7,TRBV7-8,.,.,TGTGCCAGCAGCTTAGGCCCAGCCCGATACGAGCAGTACTTC,CASSLGPARYEQYF
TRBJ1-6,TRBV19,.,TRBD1,TGTGCCAGTAGTACAGGGGGCCAGGAGATTGATTCACCCCTCCACTTT,CASSTGGQEIDSPLHF
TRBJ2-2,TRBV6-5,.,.,TGTGCCAGCAGTTACGGGGGAACCGGGGAGCTGTTTTTT,CASSYGGTGELFF
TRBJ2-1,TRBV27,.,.,TGTGCCAGCAGTTTGTACCTAACTAGTAACGAGCAGTTCTTC,CASSLYLTSNEQFF
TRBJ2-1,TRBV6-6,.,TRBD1,TGTGCCAGCAAAAGGGACAGGGACTACAATGAGCAGTTCTTC,CASKRDRDYNEQFF
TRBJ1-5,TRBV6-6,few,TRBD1,TGTGCCAGCAGTACCTCCGGGACAGGGTCGCAGCCCCAGCATTTT,CASSTSGTGSQPQHF
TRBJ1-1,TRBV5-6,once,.,TGTGCCAGCAGCTTGGGTGGAATGAACACTGAAGCTTTCTTT,CASSLGGMNTEAFF
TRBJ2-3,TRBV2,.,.,TGTGCCAGCAGTGAAGTAAGCGTTCCTAGCACAGATACGCAGTATTTT,CASSEVSVPSTDTQYF
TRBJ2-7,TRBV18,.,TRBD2,TGTGCCAGCTCAAGACTAGCGGGAGGCGTATACGAGCAGTACTTC,CASSRLAGGVYEQYF
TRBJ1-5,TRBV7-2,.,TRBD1,TGTGCCAGCAGCTTCGGGACAGGGTATCAGCCCCAGCATTTT,CASSFGTGYQPQHF
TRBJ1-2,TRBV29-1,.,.,TGCAGCGTTGGGCGACAGTATGGCTACACCTTC,CSVGRQYGYTF
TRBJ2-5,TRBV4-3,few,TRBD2,TGCGCCAGCAGCCAATCCTGGACTAGCCAAGAGACCCAGTACTTC,CASSQSWTSQETQYF
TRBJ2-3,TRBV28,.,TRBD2,TGTGCCAGCCAAACCGGGACTACCTCACATACGCAGTATTTT,CASQTGTTSHTQYF
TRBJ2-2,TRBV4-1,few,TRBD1,TGCGCCAGCAGCCCGGGACAGGGGGCGTCTGGGGAGCTGTTTTTT,CASSPGQGASGELFF
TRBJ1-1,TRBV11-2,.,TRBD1,TGTGCCAGCAGCTTAGTCGACAGGGTGGACACTGAAGCTTTCTTT,CASSLVDRVDTEAFF
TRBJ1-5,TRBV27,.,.,TGTGCCAGCAGTTTCGCCCTCGGGGGTCAGCCCCAGCATTTT,CASSFALGGQPQHF
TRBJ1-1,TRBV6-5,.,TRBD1,TGTGCCAGCAGTTTGGGACAGCACACTGAAGCTTTCTTT,CASSLGQHTEAFF
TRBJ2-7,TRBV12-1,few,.,TGTGCCAGCAGCCGCAGACTAGCGGTCATCTCCTACGAGCAGTACTTC,CASSRRLAVISYEQYF
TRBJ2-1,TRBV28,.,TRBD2,TGTGCCAGCAGTCCCCGACTAGCGGGAGGGGGCAATGAGCAGTTCTTC,CASSPRLAGGGNEQFF
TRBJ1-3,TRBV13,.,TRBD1,TGTGCCAGCAGCCACCGGGACAGGGGTAGGATTGGAAACACCATATATTTT,CASSHRDRGRIGNTIYF
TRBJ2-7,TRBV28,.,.,TGTGCCAGCAGCGGGAGCTCCTACGAGCAGTACTTC,CASSGSSYEQYF
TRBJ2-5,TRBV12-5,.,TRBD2,TGTGCTAGTGCCTTCCGGGCGGGGGGACAAGAGACCCAGTACTTC,CASAFRAGGQETQYF
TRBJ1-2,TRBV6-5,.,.,TGTGCCAGCAGTTACGGGACCAATGGCTACACCTTC,CASSYGTNGYTF
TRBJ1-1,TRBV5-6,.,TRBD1,TGTGCCAGCAGCGTGGGGGACAGCCTTAACACTGAAGCTTTCTTT,CASSVGDSLNTEAFF
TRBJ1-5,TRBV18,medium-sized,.,TGTGCCAGCTCACCACCGAACAGGGTCAATCAGCCCCAGCATTTT,CASSPPNRVNQPQHF
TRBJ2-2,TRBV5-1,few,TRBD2,TGCGCCAGCGTAACCGGGACTAGCGCCTGGGGCACCGGGGAGCTGTTTTTT,CASVTGTSAWGTGELFF
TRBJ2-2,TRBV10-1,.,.,TGCGCCAGCAGCGGCAGGGTCGACACCGGGGAGCTGTTTTTT,CASSGRVDTGELFF
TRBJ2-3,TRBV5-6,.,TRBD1,TGTGCCAGCAGCCCGGGGACAGAAATGGACTCTCTTAACACAGATACGCAGTATTTT,CASSPGTEMDSLNTDTQYF
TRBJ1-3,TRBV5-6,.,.,TGTGCCAGCAGCTTGATGAGCTCTGGAAACACCATATATTTT,CASSLMSSGNTIYF
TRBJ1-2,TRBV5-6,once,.,TGTGCCAGCATCGAGAAAAGGCGAAACTATGGCTACACCTTC,CASIEKRRNYGYTF
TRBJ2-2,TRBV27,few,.,TGTGCCAGCGGCGCCGGCACCGGGGAGCTGTTTTTT,CASGAGTGELFF
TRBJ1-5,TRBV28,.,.,TGTGCCAGCAGTTTGGCAGGCTGGGAGGGCAATCAGCCCCAGCATTTT,CASSLAGWEGNQPQHF
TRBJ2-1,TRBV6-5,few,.,TGTGCCAGCGCGAGTTACAATGAGCAGTTCTTC,CASASYNEQFF
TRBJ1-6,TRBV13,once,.,TGTGCCAGCAGCTCGGGGGCCTATAATTCACCCCTCCACTTT,CASSSGAYNSPLHF
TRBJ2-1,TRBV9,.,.,TGTGCCAGCAGCGTAGGGAATGGGATAGGCAATGAGCAGTTCTTC,CASSVGNGIGNEQFF
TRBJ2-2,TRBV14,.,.,TGTGCCAGCAGACTGACTGAGGACAGTACGTCCCCCGGGGAGCTGTTTTTT,CASRLTEDSTSPGELFF
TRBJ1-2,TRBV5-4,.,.,TGTGCCAGCAGCTTGGGCGGGCCGGGCTATGGCTACACCTTC,CASSLGGPGYGYTF
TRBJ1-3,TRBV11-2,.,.,TGTGCCAGCAGCCCGCCTACGGGAAACACCATATATTTT,CASSPPTGNTIYF
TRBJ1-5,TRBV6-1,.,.,TGTGCCAGCAGTGAAATGGGCAGGGGAGGACAGCCCCAGCATTTT,CASSEMGRGGQPQHF